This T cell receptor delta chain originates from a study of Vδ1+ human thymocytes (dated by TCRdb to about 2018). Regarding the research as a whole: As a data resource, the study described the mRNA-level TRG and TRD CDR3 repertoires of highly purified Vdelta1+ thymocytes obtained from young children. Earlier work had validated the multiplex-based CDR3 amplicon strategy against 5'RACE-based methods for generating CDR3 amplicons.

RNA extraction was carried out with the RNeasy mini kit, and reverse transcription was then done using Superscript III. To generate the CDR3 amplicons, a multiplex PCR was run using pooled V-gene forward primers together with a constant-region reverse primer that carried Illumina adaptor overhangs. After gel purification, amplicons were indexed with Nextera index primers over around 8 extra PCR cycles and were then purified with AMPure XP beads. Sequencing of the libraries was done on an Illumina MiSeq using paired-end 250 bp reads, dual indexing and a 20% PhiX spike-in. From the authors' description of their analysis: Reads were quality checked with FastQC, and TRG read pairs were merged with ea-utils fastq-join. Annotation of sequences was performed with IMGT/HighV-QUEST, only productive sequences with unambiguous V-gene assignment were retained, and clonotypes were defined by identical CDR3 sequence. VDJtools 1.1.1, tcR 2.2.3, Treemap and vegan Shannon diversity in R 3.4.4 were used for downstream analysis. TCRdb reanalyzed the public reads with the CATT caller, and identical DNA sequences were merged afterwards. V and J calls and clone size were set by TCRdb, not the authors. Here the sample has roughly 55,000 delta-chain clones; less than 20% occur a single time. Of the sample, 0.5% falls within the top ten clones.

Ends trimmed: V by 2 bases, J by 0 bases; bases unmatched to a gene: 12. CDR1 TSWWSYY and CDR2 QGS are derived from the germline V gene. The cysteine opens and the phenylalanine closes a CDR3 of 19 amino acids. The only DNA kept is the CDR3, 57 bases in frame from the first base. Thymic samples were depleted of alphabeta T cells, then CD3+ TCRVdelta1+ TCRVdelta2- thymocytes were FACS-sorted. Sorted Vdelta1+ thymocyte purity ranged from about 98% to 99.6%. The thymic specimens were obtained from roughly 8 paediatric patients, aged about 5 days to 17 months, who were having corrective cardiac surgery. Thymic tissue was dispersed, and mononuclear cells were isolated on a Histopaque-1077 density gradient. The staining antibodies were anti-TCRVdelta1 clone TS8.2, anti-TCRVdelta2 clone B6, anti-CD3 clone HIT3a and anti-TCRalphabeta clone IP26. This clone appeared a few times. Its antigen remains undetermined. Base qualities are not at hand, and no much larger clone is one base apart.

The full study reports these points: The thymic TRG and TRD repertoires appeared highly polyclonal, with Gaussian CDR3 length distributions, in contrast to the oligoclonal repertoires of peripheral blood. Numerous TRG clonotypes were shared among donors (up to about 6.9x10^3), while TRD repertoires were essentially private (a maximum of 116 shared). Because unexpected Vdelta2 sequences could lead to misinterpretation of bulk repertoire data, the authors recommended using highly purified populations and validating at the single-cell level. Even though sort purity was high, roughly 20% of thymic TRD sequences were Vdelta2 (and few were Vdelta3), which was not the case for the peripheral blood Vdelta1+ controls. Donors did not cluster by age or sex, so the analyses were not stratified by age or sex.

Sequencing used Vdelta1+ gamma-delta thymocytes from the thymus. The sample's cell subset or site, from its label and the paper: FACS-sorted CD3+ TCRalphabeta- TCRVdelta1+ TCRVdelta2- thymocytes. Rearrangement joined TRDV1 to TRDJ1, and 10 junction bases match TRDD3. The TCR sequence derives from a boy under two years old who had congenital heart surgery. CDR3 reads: CALGESHVLGDLYTDKLIF. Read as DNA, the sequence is TGTGCTCTTGGGGAAAGCCACGTACTGGGGGATTTGTACACCGATAAACTCATCTTT.